This T cell receptor (beta chain) was captured in a study of T cell changes during pregnancy in multiple sclerosis. Sequencing was performed with immunoSEQ multiplex PCR; in TCRdb, only in-frame clones are kept and a portion is missing. This table holds about 38,000 clones, 88% found once. The V segment lost 3 bases and the J segment 8 bases; nucleotides outside the gene matches: 14. This CDR3 has 16 amino acids. Germline V gene data show CDR1 as MDHEN and CDR2 as SYDVKM. The sequencing used CD8+ T cells from peripheral blood mononuclear cells, collected in the third trimester of pregnancy. J is TRBJ1-1 and V is TRBV28; 8 nucleotides line up with TRBD1. The sequence came from a female donor with multiple sclerosis, enrolled in a pregnancy study. The CDR3 is CASSLGPGQVYREAFF. The CDR3 DNA is TGTGCCAGCAGTTTGGGGCCGGGACAGGTCTATCGAGAAGCTTTCTTT.